This entry describes one TCR beta chain. Its matching antigen is unknown. This specimen belongs to a study of PD-1 blockade in mismatch repair-deficient tumors. Study-wide background: Patients had eleven to twelve mismatch repair-deficient cancer types, all previously treated and progressing.

V gave up 2 bases and J gave up 5 bases, with 16 bases separating them. Germline V gene sequence: CDR1 MNHNY, CDR2 SVGAGI (reference sequence). The CDR3 runs 16 residues. Every patient had mismatch repair deficiency by PCR or immunohistochemistry. TCRs were sequenced from a few patients responding to pembrolizumab. The table came from immunoSEQ multiplex PCR; TCRdb's copy has only in-frame clones and leaves some out. The sample yields 100,000 to 150,000 clones, 86% seen once. Study conclusions and caveats: After pembrolizumab, tumor-resident clones rose rapidly, then generally contracted before radiologic responses.

The sample consisted of peripheral blood, taken 44 weeks after starting pembrolizumab. The J gene is TRBJ2-1, the V gene TRBV6-6; D may be TRBD2 (5 bases). This TCR came from an adult with mismatch repair-deficient cancer. The CDR3 DNA follows: TGTGCCAGCAGTTACCTGGACTCTGGCGGAGACAATGAGCAGTTCTTC. Residues: CASSYLDSGGDNEQFF.